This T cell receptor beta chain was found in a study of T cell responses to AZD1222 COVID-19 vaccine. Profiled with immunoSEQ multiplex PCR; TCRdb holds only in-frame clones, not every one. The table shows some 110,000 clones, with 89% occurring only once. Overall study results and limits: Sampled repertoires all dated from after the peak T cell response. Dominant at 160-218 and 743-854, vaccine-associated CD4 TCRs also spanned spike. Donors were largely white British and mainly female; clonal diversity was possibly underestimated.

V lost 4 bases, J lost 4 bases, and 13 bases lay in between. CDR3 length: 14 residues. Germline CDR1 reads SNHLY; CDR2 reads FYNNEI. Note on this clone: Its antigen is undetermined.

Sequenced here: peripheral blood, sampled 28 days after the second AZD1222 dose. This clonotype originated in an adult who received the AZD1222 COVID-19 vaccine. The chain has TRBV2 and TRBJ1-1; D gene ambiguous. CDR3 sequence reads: CASSVLGPGTEAFF. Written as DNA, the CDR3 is TGTGCCAGCAGTGTACTTGGGCCTGGCACTGAAGCTTTCTTT.